This TCR beta chain came from a study of control samples from healthy donors and cancer patients. Method: immunoSEQ multiplex PCR; TCRdb's copy keeps in-frame clones and lacks some. The sample lists about 89,000 clones; around nine tenths were seen once. CDR1 and CDR2 (germline): SGHDN, FVKESK. The J segment lost 2 bases and the V segment lost 1 base, leaving 4 bases of the junction unmatched. The CDR3 runs 15 residues. This sequence originates from a man younger than 40 in good health. The chain uses TRBV14 and TRBJ1-2; 7 bases agree with TRBD1. The sample was blood. The CDR3 region has the DNA TGTGCCAGCAGCCAAGGCCTACAGGGGAACTATGGCTACACCTTC. This sequence encodes CASSQGLQGNYGYTF.